A selection of T cell receptor beta chains follows, all from one sample in a study of shared clonotypes between healthy human individuals. Repertoires were generated with immunoSEQ multiplex PCR, while TCRdb's copy carries only in-frame clones and drops some. This sample has over 2 million clones, with roughly 94% found just once. The specimen was naive CD8+ T cells sorted from blood. Source of these receptors: a man aged 18 to 29 in good health. The CDR3 runs from the conserved cysteine through the conserved F or W. The D gene is left open where the match is weak.

.	TRBJ2-7	TRBV10-3	CATEGGGSSYEQYF	TGTGCCACAGAAGGGGGTGGAAGCTCCTACGAGCAGTACTTC
.	TRBJ1-1	TRBV28	CASSLRIAYTEAFF	TGTGCCAGCAGTCTCAGGATCGCTTACACTGAAGCTTTCTTT
TRBD1	TRBJ1-6	TRBV11-2	CASSPGQGDSPLHF	TGTGCCAGCAGCCCAGGACAGGGTGATTCACCCCTCCACTTT
.	TRBJ1-2	TRBV5-6	CASSLDFGYTF	TGTGCCAGCAGCTTGGATTTCGGCTACACCTTC
.	TRBJ2-7	TRBV5-4	CASRSGSSYEQYF	TGTGCCAGCCGTAGCGGAAGCTCCTACGAGCAGTACTTC
TRBD1	TRBJ1-1	TRBV30	CAWRWTGNSEAFF	TGTGCCTGGAGGTGGACAGGGAACTCTGAAGCTTTCTTT
.	TRBJ1-1	TRBV19	CASSIQNTEAFF	TGTGCCAGTAGTATTCAGAACACTGAAGCTTTCTTT
.	TRBJ2-2	TRBV2	CATRDENTGELFF	TGTGCCACCAGGGACGAGAACACCGGGGAGCTGTTTTTT
TRBD2	TRBJ2-7	TRBV27	CASSLYGSLAGVEQYF	TGTGCCAGCAGTTTATACGGCAGTCTAGCGGGAGTCGAGCAGTACTTC
.	TRBJ2-5	TRBV7-2	CASSLASGWEETQYF	TGTGCCAGCAGCTTAGCGTCAGGGTGGGAAGAGACCCAGTACTTC
TRBD1	TRBJ2-7	TRBV5-6	CASSLVTEDRAPSYEQYF	TGTGCCAGCAGCTTGGTAACAGAGGACAGGGCTCCATCCTACGAGCAGTACTTC
.	TRBJ1-4	TRBV27	CASSLLGGDEKLFF	TGTGCCAGCAGTTTATTAGGTGGTGATGAAAAACTGTTTTTT
.	TRBJ1-2	TRBV6-6	CASSPPGNYGYTF	TGTGCCAGCAGCCCCCCGGGTAACTATGGCTACACCTTC
.	TRBJ1-1	TRBV6-5	CASSLRGGTEAFF	TGTGCCAGCAGTTTACGGGGGGGAACTGAAGCTTTCTTT
TRBD2	TRBJ2-1	TRBV5-1	CASSLFQRESLDRDYNEQFF	TGCGCCAGCAGCTTGTTCCAGCGGGAGTCGTTAGATAGGGACTACAATGAGCAGTTCTTC
.	TRBJ2-1	TRBV13	CASSLPASDNEQFF	TGTGCCAGCAGCTTACCGGCTAGCGACAATGAGCAGTTCTTC
.	TRBJ1-1	TRBV11-2	CASSLDGLEGPLEAFF	TGTGCCAGCAGCTTAGATGGACTGGAGGGGCCCCTTGAAGCTTTCTTT
.	TRBJ1-5	TRBV7-9	CASSLVQGPYSNQPQHF	TGTGCCAGCAGCTTAGTCCAGGGACCTTATAGCAATCAGCCCCAGCATTTT
TRBD2	TRBJ2-5	TRBV12-5	CASGPTGTSGSLGAETQYF	TGTGCTAGTGGACCAACCGGGACTAGCGGGAGTCTAGGGGCAGAGACCCAGTACTTC
.	TRBJ2-3	TRBV9	CASSPEGGSTDTQYF	TGTGCCAGCAGCCCCGAGGGCGGTAGCACAGATACGCAGTATTTT
TRBD1	TRBJ1-1	TRBV7-9	CASSLGLQGAVTEAFF	TGTGCCAGCAGCTTAGGGTTACAGGGGGCGGTCACTGAAGCTTTCTTT
.	TRBJ1-2	TRBV30	CAWSVPREGVNGYTF	TGTGCCTGGAGTGTACCCCGGGAAGGGGTAAATGGCTACACCTTC
TRBD2	TRBJ2-5	TRBV7-9	CASSSGTIQETQYF	TGTGCCAGCAGCTCGGGGACTATTCAAGAGACCCAGTACTTC
.	TRBJ2-7	TRBV6-6	CASSTRTVYEQYF	TGTGCCAGCAGTACCAGAACAGTCTACGAGCAGTACTTC
.	TRBJ2-7	TRBV19	CASSPLAGTIYEQYF	TGTGCCAGTAGTCCCCTGGCCGGGACAATCTACGAGCAGTACTTC
.	TRBJ1-3	TRBV10-3	CAISEMGGAGNTIYF	TGTGCCATCAGTGAAATGGGGGGCGCTGGAAACACCATATATTTT
TRBD2	TRBJ2-1	TRBV27	CASSPGLAGDNEQFF	TGTGCCAGCAGTCCGGGACTAGCGGGAGACAATGAGCAGTTCTTC
.	TRBJ2-7	TRBV2	CASSDWDISYEQYF	TGTGCCAGCAGTGACTGGGACATATCCTACGAGCAGTACTTC
.	TRBJ2-7	TRBV6-1	CASSERGAYEQYF	TGTGCCAGCAGTGAGAGAGGGGCCTACGAGCAGTACTTC
.	TRBJ1-4	TRBV7-9	CASSLPYLGEKLFF	TGTGCCAGCAGCCTCCCTTACCTGGGGGAAAAACTGTTTTTT
.	TRBJ1-1	TRBV6-1	CASSEAPGPLYTEAFF	TGTGCCAGCAGTGAAGCCCCAGGGCCCCTCTACACTGAAGCTTTCTTT
TRBD1	TRBJ1-2	TRBV6-5	CASSTTGENYGYTF	TGTGCCAGCAGCACCACAGGGGAGAACTATGGCTACACCTTC
TRBD2	TRBJ2-1	TRBV13	CASSLTSDPAHNEQFF	TGTGCCAGCAGCCTCACTAGCGACCCGGCCCACAATGAGCAGTTCTTC
.	TRBJ2-1	TRBV6-5	CASGAGDEQFF	TGTGCCAGCGGCGCGGGTGATGAGCAGTTCTTC